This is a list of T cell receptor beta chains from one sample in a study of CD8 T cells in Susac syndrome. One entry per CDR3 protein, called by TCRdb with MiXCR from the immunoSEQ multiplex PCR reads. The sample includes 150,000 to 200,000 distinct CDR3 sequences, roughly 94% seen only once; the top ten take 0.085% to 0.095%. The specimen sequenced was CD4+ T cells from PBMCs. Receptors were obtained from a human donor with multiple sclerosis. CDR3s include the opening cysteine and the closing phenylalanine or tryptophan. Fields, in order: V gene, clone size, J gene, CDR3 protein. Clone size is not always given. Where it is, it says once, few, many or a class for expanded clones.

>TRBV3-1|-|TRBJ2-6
CASSQGGKAGANVLTF
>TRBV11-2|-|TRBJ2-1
CASSLRQNYNEQFF
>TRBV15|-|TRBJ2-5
CATSGNPGTPAQETQYF
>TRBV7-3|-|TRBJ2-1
CASSPGGGDEQFF
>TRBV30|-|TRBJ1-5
CAWRAGGAQPQHF
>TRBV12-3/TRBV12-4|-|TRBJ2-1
CARFGTSGKGEQFF
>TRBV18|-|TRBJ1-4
CASSLRQDSNEKLFF
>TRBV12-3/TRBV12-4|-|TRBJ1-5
CASSLASNQPQHF
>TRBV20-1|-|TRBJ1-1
CSAGQENTEAFF
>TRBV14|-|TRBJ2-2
CASSQAGMGAGELFF
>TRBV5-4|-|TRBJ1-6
CASSLEGAMRTLHF
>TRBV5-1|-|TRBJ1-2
CASSLSQANYGYTF
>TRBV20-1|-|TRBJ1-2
CSASSRGYGYTF
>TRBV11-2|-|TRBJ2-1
CASSLSGVREFLRNEQFF
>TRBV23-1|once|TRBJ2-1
CASSQRAFSNEQFF
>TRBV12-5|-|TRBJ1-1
CASGSPGDRWENTEAFF
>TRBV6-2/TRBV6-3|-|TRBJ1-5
CASSYSSFRSNQPQHF
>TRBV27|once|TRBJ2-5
CASSLKTGGHETQYF
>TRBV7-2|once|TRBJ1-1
CASSPNRDRATEAFF
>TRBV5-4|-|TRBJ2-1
CASSLDREDEQFF
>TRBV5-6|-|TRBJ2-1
CASSSSFQDRINEQFF
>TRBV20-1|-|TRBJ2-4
CSLQGDHIQYF
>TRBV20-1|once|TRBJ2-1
CSARKREAYNEQFF
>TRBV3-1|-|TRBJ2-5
CASSQEGGTEETQYF
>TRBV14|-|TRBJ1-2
CASAAGAWIYGYTF
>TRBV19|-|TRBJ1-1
CASRNAIREMNTEAFF
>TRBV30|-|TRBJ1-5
CAWSVHALRVAQHF
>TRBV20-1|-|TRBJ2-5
CSAHPRAPGTQYF
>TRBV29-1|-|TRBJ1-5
CSVRQGLDYNQPQHF
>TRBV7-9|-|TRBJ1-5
CASSTRGDGDQPQHF
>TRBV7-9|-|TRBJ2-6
CASSFRRSGANVLTF
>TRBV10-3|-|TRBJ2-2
CAISESEAGELFF
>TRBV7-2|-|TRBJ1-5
CASSSGQFQPQHF
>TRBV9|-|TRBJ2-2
CASSVAPAGWGMGTGELFF
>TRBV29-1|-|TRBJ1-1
CSGDRSLREAFF
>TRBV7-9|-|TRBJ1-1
CASSSQGQGTEAFF
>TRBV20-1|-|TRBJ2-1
CSARAVGGLATHRSSYNEQFF
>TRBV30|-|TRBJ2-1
CATLAEAHEQFF
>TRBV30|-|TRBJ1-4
CAWSRGEKLFF
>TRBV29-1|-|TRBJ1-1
CSALGAKRNTEAFF
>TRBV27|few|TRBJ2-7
CASSSGTNPYEQYF
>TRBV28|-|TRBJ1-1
CASSLGLRGEAFF
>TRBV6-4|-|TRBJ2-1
CASSDSYPDTHDNEQFF